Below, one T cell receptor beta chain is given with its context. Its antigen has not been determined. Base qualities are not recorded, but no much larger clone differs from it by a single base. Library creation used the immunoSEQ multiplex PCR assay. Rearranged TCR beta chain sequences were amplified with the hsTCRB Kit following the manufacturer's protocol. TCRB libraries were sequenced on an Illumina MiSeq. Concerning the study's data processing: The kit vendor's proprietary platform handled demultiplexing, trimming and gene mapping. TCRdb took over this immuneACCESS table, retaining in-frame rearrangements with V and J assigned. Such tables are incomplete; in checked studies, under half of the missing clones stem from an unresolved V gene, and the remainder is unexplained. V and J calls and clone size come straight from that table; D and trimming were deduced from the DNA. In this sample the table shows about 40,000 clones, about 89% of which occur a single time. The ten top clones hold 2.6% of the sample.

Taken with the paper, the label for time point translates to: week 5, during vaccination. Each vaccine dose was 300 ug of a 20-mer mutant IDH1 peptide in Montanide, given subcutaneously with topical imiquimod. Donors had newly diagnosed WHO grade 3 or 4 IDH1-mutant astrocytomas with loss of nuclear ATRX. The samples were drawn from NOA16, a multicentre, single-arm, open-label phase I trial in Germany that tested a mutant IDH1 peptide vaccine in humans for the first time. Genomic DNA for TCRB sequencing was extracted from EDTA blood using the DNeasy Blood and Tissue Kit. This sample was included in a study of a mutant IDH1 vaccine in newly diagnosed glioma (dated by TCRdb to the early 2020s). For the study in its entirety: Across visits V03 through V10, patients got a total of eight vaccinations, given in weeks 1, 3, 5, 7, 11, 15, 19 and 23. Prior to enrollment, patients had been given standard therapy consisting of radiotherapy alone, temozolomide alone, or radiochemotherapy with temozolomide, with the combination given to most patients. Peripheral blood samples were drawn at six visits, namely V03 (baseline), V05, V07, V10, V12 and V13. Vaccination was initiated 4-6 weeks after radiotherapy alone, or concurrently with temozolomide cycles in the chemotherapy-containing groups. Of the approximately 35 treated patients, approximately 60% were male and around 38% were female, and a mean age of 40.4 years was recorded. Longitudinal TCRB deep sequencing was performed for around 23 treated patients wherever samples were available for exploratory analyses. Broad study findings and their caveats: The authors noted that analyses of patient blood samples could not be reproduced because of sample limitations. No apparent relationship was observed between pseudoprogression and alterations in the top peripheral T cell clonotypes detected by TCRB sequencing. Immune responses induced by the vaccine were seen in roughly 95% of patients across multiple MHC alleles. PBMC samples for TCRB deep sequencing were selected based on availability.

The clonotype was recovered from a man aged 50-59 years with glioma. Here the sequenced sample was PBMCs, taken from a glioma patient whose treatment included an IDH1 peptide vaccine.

The CDR3 has the sequence CASSVVGLALQNEQFF. The DNA sequence is TGCGCCAGCAGCGTTGTCGGACTAGCACTTCAGAATGAGCAGTTCTTC. This chain is built from TRBV5-1 and TRBJ2-1; the junction holds 8 bases that match TRBD2. Inclusive of the bounding cysteine and phenylalanine, the CDR3 is 16 residues long. Only CDR3 DNA is held: 48 bases, read in frame from base 1. V is cut back by 4 bases and J by 7 bases, with 13 bases in the junction unmatched. Via the germline V gene, CDR1 is SGHRS and CDR2 YFSETQ. The full variable domain, completed from the reference TRBV5-1 and TRBJ2-1 proteins outside the CDR3, reads KAGVTQTPRYLIKTRGQQVTLSCSPISGHRSVSWYQQTPGQGLQFLFEYFSETQRNKGNFPGRFSGRQFSNSRSEMNVSTLELGDSALYLCASSVVGLALQNEQFFGPGTRLTVL.